One sample yielded the 18 T cell receptor beta chains listed below, sequenced in a study of control samples from healthy donors and cancer patients. Clones were read by immunoSEQ multiplex PCR, and TCRdb kept only the in-frame ones, dropping some. The data show 100,000 or so clones, about 89% seen once. The sequenced sample consisted of blood. The receptors originated from a man aged 25 to 40 in good health.

The V call is TRBV6-5, the J call TRBJ1-1, with D unclear. The CDR3 is made up of 13 amino acids. The V end lost 0 bases, the J end lost 1 base, and 3 bases lay between the germline ends. Germline V gives CDR1 MNHEY, CDR2 SVGAGI. As DNA, the CDR3 is TGTGCCAGCAGTTACTCCTGGAACACTGAAGCTTTCTTT. It is translated as CASSYSWNTEAFF.

J is TRBJ1-1 and V is TRBV5-8; D uncertain. The V end lost 1 base, the J end lost 4 bases, and 8 bases lay between the germline ends. The CDR3 length is 13 residues. CDR1 and CDR2 (germline): SGHTS, YDEGEE. CDR3 sequence reads: CASSLWMGTEAFF. In nucleotides, the CDR3 is TGTGCCAGCAGCTTGTGGATGGGCACTGAAGCTTTCTTT.

The chain couples TRBV7-9 to TRBJ2-2, with D hard to call. CDR1 is SEHNR and CDR2 is FQNEAQ in the germline V gene (reference sequence). V lost 6 bases to trimming and J lost 4 bases, with 6 bases between them. CDR3 length equals 12 residues. CDR3 sequence: CASRSPTGELFF. CDR3 nucleotide sequence: TGTGCCAGCAGATCGCCCACCGGGGAGCTGTTTTTT.

This chain uses TRBV9 with TRBJ1-1; TRBD1 agrees at 7 bases. The germline V gene encodes CDR1 SGDLS and CDR2 YYNGEE. The CDR3 is 15 amino acids. V lost 5 bases and J lost 3; bases outside the gene matches: 10. CDR3 amino acids: CASSRTGRADTEAFF. For the CDR3, the DNA is TGTGCCAGCAGTCGGACAGGACGAGCGGACACTGAAGCTTTCTTT.

The chain has TRBV28 and TRBJ1-6; possible D gene TRBD1, 6 bases. CDR1 MDHEN and CDR2 SYDVKM come from the germline V gene. V was cut by 4 bases and J by 5 bases, with 15 bases left in between. The length of the CDR3 is 16 residues. CDR3 in DNA: TGTGCCAGCAGTTCCTACGGACAGTACAATAATTCACCCCTCCACTTT. Protein product: CASSSYGQYNNSPLHF.

The V and J genes are TRBV19 and TRBJ1-6, with a possible D match to TRBD1 (5 bases). Trimming stripped 6 bases from V and 6 bases from J, with 15 bases between. Germline values: CDR1 LNHDA, CDR2 SQIVND (reference sequence). CDR3 size: 15 residues. CDR3 coding DNA: TGTGCCAGTAGAGCCTCACGGGGGTCTAATTCACCCCTCCACTTT. Translation: CASRASRGSNSPLHF.

The V gene is TRBV29-1, the J gene TRBJ2-1, with 11 positions matching TRBD2. This CDR3 has 15 residues. Germline CDR1 and CDR2: SQVTM and ANQGSEA. With 5 bases clipped from V and 7 bases from J, the junction kept 10 bases outside the gene matches. The CDR3 DNA follows: TGCAGCGTTAGAAAGTTAGCGGGAGGGACGAATGAGCAGTTCTTC. Translated, it gives CSVRKLAGGTNEQFF.

The chain employs TRBV14 and TRBJ2-7, with 9 bases that match TRBD1. CDR3 size: 15 residues. Germline V lookup: CDR1 SGHDN, CDR2 FVKESK. V lost 4 bases, J lost 1 base, and 5 bases stayed unmatched. CDR3 loop: CASSLRDRASYEQYF. CDR3 coding DNA: TGTGCCAGCAGCCTACGGGACAGGGCTTCCTACGAGCAGTACTTC. Full variable domain (outside the CDR3, taken from reference TRBV14 and TRBJ2-7): EAGVTQFPSHSVIEKGQTVTLRCDPISGHDNLYWYRRVMGKEIKFLLHFVKESKQDESGMPNNRFLAERTGGTYSTLKVQPAELEDSGVYFCASSLRDRASYEQYFGPGTRLTVT.

Only one count was recorded for this clone. V is TRBV5-5 and J is TRBJ1-5; D may be TRBD1 (6 bases). The V gene lost 1 base and the J gene lost 6 bases, with 11 bases spanning the gap. The CDR3 runs to 14 residues. Germline V gene data show CDR1 as SGHKS and CDR2 as YYEKEE (reference sequence). The CDR3 region has the DNA TGTGCCAGCAGCTTGACAGGGACTTTTCAGCCCCAGCATTTT. Translation: CASSLTGTFQPQHF.

This clone was counted once. The rearrangement links TRBV7-2 to TRBJ2-7; 11 bases map to TRBD2. This CDR3 has 15 amino acids. The junction had 6 bases not matched to a gene; V was cut back by 4 bases and J by 4 bases. Germline V gene data show CDR1 as SGHTA and CDR2 as FQGNSA. CDR3 protein: CASSSLAGDLYEQYF. The DNA of the CDR3 is TGTGCCAGCAGCTCACTAGCGGGAGACCTTTACGAGCAGTACTTC.

This chain uses TRBV6-4 with TRBJ1-6; D gene unclear. Deletions cut 2 bases from V and 6 bases from J, with 14 bases between. There are 16 residues in the CDR3. CDR1 and CDR2 (germline): MRHNA, SNTAGT. The CDR3 spells CASSDIGPGSNSPLHF. The CDR3, as DNA: TGTGCCAGCAGTGACATTGGGCCAGGATCTAATTCACCCCTCCACTTT.

To note about this clone: The sample carries other DNA sequences with the same CDR3. The V gene is TRBV10-1, the J gene TRBJ2-2; no clear D. Germline lookup yields CDR1 WNHNN and CDR2 SYGVQD (reference sequence). Trimming stripped 3 bases from V and 5 bases from J, with 7 bases between. The CDR3 sequence is 13 residues long. CDR3 DNA sequence: TGCGCCAGCAGTGAATCGGCGACCGGGGAGCTGTTTTTT. Translated: CASSESATGELFF.

This chain uses TRBV4-3 with TRBJ2-7; 7 bases align to TRBD1. The CDR3 has 15 amino acids. Trimming removed 3 bases from V and 5 bases from J; junction bases left unmatched: 10. Germline V gene lookup returns CDR1 LGHNA and CDR2 YSLEER. The CDR3 DNA sequence: TGCGCCAGCAGCCAGTCAGTGACAGGGATCCACGAGCAGTACTTC. Translated, it gives CASSQSVTGIHEQYF.

This CDR3 is CASSLVAGGELFF. The DNA of the CDR3 is TGCGCCAGCAGCTTGGTAGCGGGCGGGGAGCTGTTTTTT. The chain carries TRBV5-1 and TRBJ2-2; TRBD2 matches 7 bases. The CDR3 contains 13 residues. After removal of 0 bases from V and 7 bases from J, the junction contained 0 bases not matched to a gene. Looked up from germline, CDR1 is SGHRS and CDR2 is YFSETQ.

The chain has TRBV3-1 (or the pseudogene TRBV3-2) and TRBJ1-6; D is unresolved. V gave up 3 bases and J gave up 8 bases, with 11 bases separating them. Germline-derived CDR1 and CDR2 are LGHDT and YNNKEL (reference sequence). This CDR3 has 14 amino acids. The CDR3 loop is CASSHVEDHSPLHF. CDR3 DNA sequence: TGTGCCAGCAGCCACGTGGAGGACCATTCACCCCTCCACTTT.

The rearrangement links TRBV4-1 to TRBJ2-5; 9 bases are shared with TRBD2. The V gene's germline CDR1 is MGHRA and CDR2 YSYEKL. Germline trimming cut 2 bases from V and 4 bases from J; bases unmatched to any gene: 14. This CDR3 region has 18 residues. The CDR3 protein is CASSQSGGGAFKRETQYF. The CDR3, as DNA: TGCGCCAGCAGCCAATCAGGCGGGGGGGCCTTTAAAAGAGAGACCCAGTACTTC.

This clone has only a few counts. J is TRBJ2-6 and V is TRBV5-1; TRBD2 is a possible D gene (5 bases). Germline V gene lookup returns CDR1 SGHRS and CDR2 YFSETQ. The CDR3 is 16 amino acids. Trimming removed 3 bases from V and 4 bases from J, with 14 bases in between. CDR3 coding DNA: TGCGCCAGCAGCTCGACTACAGTAGCCGGGGCCAACGTCCTGACTTTC. Translating it yields CASSSTTVAGANVLTF.

The chain combines TRBV9 with TRBJ2-7; D ambiguous. The CDR3 loop spans 11 amino acids. With 0 bases removed from V and 7 bases from J, the gap between germline ends came to 5 bases. The germline V gene encodes CDR1 SGDLS and CDR2 YYNGEE. The CDR3 loop reads CASSVDAEQYF. The CDR3, as DNA: TGTGCCAGCAGCGTAGATGCGGAGCAGTACTTC.